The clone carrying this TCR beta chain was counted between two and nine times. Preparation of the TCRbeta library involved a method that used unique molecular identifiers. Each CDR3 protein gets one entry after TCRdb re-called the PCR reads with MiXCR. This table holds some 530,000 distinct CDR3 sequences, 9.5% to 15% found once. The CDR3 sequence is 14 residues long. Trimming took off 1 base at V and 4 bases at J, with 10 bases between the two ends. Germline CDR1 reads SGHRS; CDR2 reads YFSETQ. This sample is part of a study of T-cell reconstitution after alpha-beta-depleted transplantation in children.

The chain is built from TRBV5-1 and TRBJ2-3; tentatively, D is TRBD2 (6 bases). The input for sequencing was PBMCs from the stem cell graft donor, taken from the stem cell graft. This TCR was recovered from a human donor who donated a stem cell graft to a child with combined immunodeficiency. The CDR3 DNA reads TGCGCCAGCAGCTTGAATTGGGGGGCAGATACGCAGTATTTT. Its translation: CASSLNWGADTQYF. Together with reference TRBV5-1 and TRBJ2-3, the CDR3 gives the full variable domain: KAGVTQTPRYLIKTRGQQVTLSCSPISGHRSVSWYQQTPGQGLQFLFEYFSETQRNKGNFPGRFSGRQFSNSRSEMNVSTLELGDSALYLCASSLNWGADTQYFGPGTRLTVL.